Listed here are 29 T cell receptor beta chains from one sample, sequenced in a study of cytomegalovirus exposure and HLA in healthy donors (dated by TCRdb to 2016 to 2017). Receptor amplification or capture employed the immunoSEQ multiplex PCR assay. A mixture of 60 forward primers for TCR Vbeta segments and 13 reverse primers for TCR Jbeta segments was used in the multiplex PCR. TCRdb retrieved this table from immuneACCESS and kept in-frame rearrangements only. Not all clones are present; in checked studies, unresolved V genes account for under half, and no reason is known for the remainder. The sample table holds approximately 240,000 clones, of which roughly 79% were seen once. The ten largest clonotypes hold approximately 0.62% of the sample. Sequenced material: PBMCs. The source is a woman in her thirties or forties in good health and CMV-seronegative.

The chain uses TRBV5-6 and TRBJ2-5, with TRBD1 identical over 7 bases. After removal of 0 bases from V and 1 base from J, the junction contained 0 bases not matched to a gene. Germline V lookup: CDR1 SGHDT, CDR2 YYEEEE. The CDR3 contains 14 residues. CDR3 nucleotide sequence: TGTGCCAGCAGCTTGGGGGACAGCCAAGAGACCCAGTACTTC. Translation gives CASSLGDSQETQYF.

The rearrangement links TRBV4-2 to TRBJ1-2, with D uncertain. V gave up 0 bases and J gave up 2 bases, with 10 bases separating them. Per the germline V gene, CDR1 is LGHNA and CDR2 is YNFKEQ. CDR3 length: 15 residues. The CDR3 sequence is CASSQDTTSNYGYTF. The CDR3 DNA reads as TGTGCCAGCAGCCAAGATACGACTTCCAACTATGGCTACACCTTC.

In its sample, this clone was seen a few times. The V gene is TRBV7-2, the J gene TRBJ2-3; the match to TRBD1 covers 8 bases. V gave up 1 base and J gave up 1 base; unmatched junction bases: 1. This CDR3 is built from 15 residues. Germline V gene data show CDR1 as SGHTA and CDR2 as FQGNSA. The CDR3 DNA reads TGTGCCAGCAGCTTAGGGGGACAGGGCACAGATACGCAGTATTTT. It codes for CASSLGGQGTDTQYF.

This chain links TRBV6-1 with TRBJ1-1, with a tentative D call TRBD1 (5 bases). V was clipped by 0 bases and J by 8 bases, with 10 bases between them. From germline, CDR1 is MNHNS and CDR2 SASEGT. The CDR3 loop spans 13 amino acids. The DNA for the CDR3 is TGTGCCAGCAGTGAAGCTCCCAACAGGGAAGCTTTCTTT. Protein product: CASSEAPNREAFF.

This clone was counted once. The chain couples TRBV10-3 to TRBJ1-5; TRBD1 matches 7 bases. The CDR3 runs 17 residues. Germline lookup yields CDR1 ENHRY and CDR2 SYGVKD. With V trimmed by 4 bases and J by 0 bases, 9 bases remained unmatched. CDR3 residues: CAISGVPRDSSNQPQHF. CDR3 DNA sequence: TGTGCCATCAGTGGGGTCCCGCGGGACAGTAGCAATCAGCCCCAGCATTTT.

The rearrangement joins TRBV6-4 to TRBJ2-3, with D hard to call. The CDR3 consists of 14 residues. V dropped 2 bases and J dropped 2 bases, with 8 bases sitting between them. Germline CDR1 and CDR2: MRHNA and SNTAGT. CDR3 coding DNA: TGTGCCAGCAGTGACGGGCTACACACAGATACGCAGTATTTT. It encodes CASSDGLHTDTQYF.

The gene calls are TRBV21-1 and TRBJ2-7; the D call TRBD2 from the table was never checked on the DNA. TRBV21-1 is a known pseudogene. This CDR3 spans 14 amino acids. CDR3 coding DNA: TGTGCCAGCAGCAAATCCGGGCCTCGGGAGGAGCAGTACTTC. Its protein product is CASSKSGPREEQYF.

The CDR3 nucleotides are TGTGCCAGCAGCCCAAAACAGGGGTTTTCACCCCTCCACTTT. It encodes CASSPKQGFSPLHF. V is TRBV9 and J is TRBJ1-6; 7 positions match TRBD1. The CDR3 is 14 residues long. From germline, CDR1 is SGDLS and CDR2 YYNGEE. The V gene end was trimmed by 4 bases and the J gene end by 9 bases; junction bases not matched to a gene: 7.

This chain joins TRBV5-4 and TRBJ1-2, with D unclear. The CDR3 contains 14 residues. Trimming left V 4 bases short and J 5 bases short, with 15 bases between. Germline V gene sequence: CDR1 SGHNT, CDR2 YYREEE (reference sequence). The CDR3, as DNA: TGTGCCAGCAGCCGGACGGGGTCGGCATATGGCTACACCTTC. Translated, it gives CASSRTGSAYGYTF.

The chain carries TRBV11-2 and TRBJ2-2, with D possibly TRBD2 on 5 matching bases. CDR1 and CDR2 (germline): SGHAT, FQNNGV. There are 14 residues in the CDR3. Between the trimmed V and J ends, which lost 5 bases and 4 bases, there was a span of 11 bases. The CDR3 spells CASSLAGGTGELFF. The CDR3 DNA reads TGTGCCAGCAGCCTCGCCGGAGGCACCGGGGAGCTGTTTTTT.

CDR3 sequence (DNA): TGTGCCAGTAGTATAGATCTCAGGATAAGAGCTCTCCACTTT. This codes for CASSIDLRIRALHF. The gene calls are TRBV19 and TRBJ1-6; D gene ambiguous. Germline loops: CDR1 LNHDA, CDR2 SQIVND (reference sequence). V lost 0 bases, J lost 16 bases, and 16 bases lay in between. CDR3 length: 14 residues.

The chain links TRBV11-1 to TRBJ2-3; D perhaps matches TRBD1 (6 bases). The CDR3 is 14 amino acids. The V end lost 4 bases, the J end lost 2 bases, and 10 bases lay between the germline ends. Looked up from germline, CDR1 is SGHAT and CDR2 is FQDESV (reference sequence). CDR3 nucleotides: TGTGCCAGCAGCTCGACAGGTTACACAGATACGCAGTATTTT. The encoded protein is CASSSTGYTDTQYF.

The V call is TRBV6-1, the J call TRBJ1-1; 7 bases line up with TRBD1. Germline V gives CDR1 MNHNS, CDR2 SASEGT. The CDR3 is 13 amino acids. Trimming took 2 bases from V and 5 from J; bases not matched to a gene: 2. The CDR3 DNA follows: TGTGCCAGCAGTGAAAGGGGGCGGACTGAAGCTTTCTTT. Translation: CASSERGRTEAFF.

V usage is TRBV5-4 and J usage is TRBJ2-1; 13 bases agree with TRBD2. The CDR3 extends over 19 amino acids. After removal of 0 bases from V and 1 base from J, the junction contained 7 bases not matched to a gene. Germline V gene lookup returns CDR1 SGHNT and CDR2 YYREEE (reference sequence). CDR3 in amino acids: CASSLGGTSGVHSYNEQFF. CDR3 DNA sequence: TGTGCCAGCAGCTTGGGGGGGACTAGCGGGGTACATTCCTACAATGAGCAGTTCTTC.

The chain couples TRBV13 to TRBJ1-1; 11 bases agree with TRBD1. Germline values: CDR1 PRHDT, CDR2 FYEKMQ (reference sequence). This CDR3 region has 19 residues. J was trimmed by 3 bases and V by 0 bases; bases with no gene match: 12. The CDR3 protein is CASSLGPRDRGLSDTEAFF. DNA for the CDR3: TGTGCCAGCAGCTTAGGTCCAAGGGACAGGGGGTTGTCGGACACTGAAGCTTTCTTT. The whole variable domain, remainder taken from reference TRBV13 and TRBJ1-1, is AAGVIQSPRHLIKEKRETATLKCYPIPRHDTVYWYQQGPGQDPQFLISFYEKMQSDKGSIPDRFSAQQFSDYHSELNMSSLELGDSALYFCASSLGPRDRGLSDTEAFFGQGTRLTVV.

As regards this clone: The junction differs from germline at one of its ends, possibly a read error. The chain has TRBV5-1 and TRBJ1-4; 8 bases agree with TRBD1. There are 9 residues in the CDR3. CDR1 SGHRS and CDR2 YFSETQ come from the germline V gene. The CDR3 sequence is CASQGAQGF. The CDR3 coding sequence is TGCGCCAGTCAGGGGGCCCAGGGTTTT.

This clone was seen more than once but under ten times. The chain links TRBV5-1 to TRBJ1-6, with D uncertain. This CDR3 spans 15 amino acids. The V and J ends lost 1 base and 8 bases respectively, with 13 bases between them. Per the germline V gene, CDR1 is SGHRS and CDR2 is YFSETQ. The CDR3 nucleotides read TGCGCCAGCAGCTTGAACAGCATTCAATATTCACCCCTCCACTTT. It specifies CASSLNSIQYSPLHF.

The chain is built from TRBV11-3 and TRBJ2-3, with 13 bases fitting TRBD2. Germline CDR1 reads SGHNT; CDR2 reads YENEEA. This CDR3 is 17 amino acids long. The J segment lost 1 base and the V segment lost 6 bases, leaving 7 bases of the junction unmatched. This CDR3 is CASSLLAGGRGTDTQYF. CDR3 DNA: TGTGCCAGCAGTCTACTAGCGGGGGGGCGCGGCACAGATACGCAGTATTTT.

This rearrangement joins TRBV6-5 to TRBJ1-1; weak D call: TRBD1 (6 bases). The CDR3 loop spans 14 amino acids. Per the germline V gene, CDR1 is MNHEY and CDR2 is SVGAGI. V gave up 6 bases and J gave up 1 base, with 12 bases separating them. CDR3 nucleotides: TGTGCCAGCAGGTCACCGGGACAGAACACTGAAGCTTTCTTT. Translating gives CASRSPGQNTEAFF.

V gene TRBV7-8 combines with J gene TRBJ1-2; perhaps TRBD1 as D (6 bases). The CDR3 runs 18 residues. The germline gives CDR1 SGHVS, CDR2 FQNEAQ. V dropped 3 bases and J dropped 3 bases, with 23 bases sitting between them. The CDR3 bases are TGTGCCAGCAGCTTGGCAGGCGGGGGGCGCCGGGAAGACTATGGCTACACCTTC. Amino acid sequence: CASSLAGGGRREDYGYTF.

The V and J genes are TRBV18 and TRBJ2-7; 9 positions match TRBD1. Germline-derived CDR1 and CDR2 are KGHSH and LQKENI. The CDR3 runs to 15 residues. J was trimmed by 0 bases and V by 5 bases; bases with no gene match: 5. CDR3 nucleotides: TGTGCCAGCTCAGGGAGGACAGGGGCCTCCTACGAGCAGTACTTC. Protein sequence: CASSGRTGASYEQYF.

This rearrangement joins TRBV29-1 to TRBJ1-1, with TRBD1 as a possible D gene (5 bases). Trimming removed 6 bases from V and 4 bases from J, with 9 bases in between. Germline lookup yields CDR1 SQVTM and CDR2 ANQGSEA. The CDR3 sequence is 11 residues long. Written as DNA, the CDR3 is TGCAGCGTATCAGGGCCCACTGAAGCTTTCTTT. Translating it yields CSVSGPTEAFF.

The chain combines TRBV11-3 with TRBJ1-2; D not resolved. This CDR3 has 15 residues. V dropped 5 bases and J dropped 2 bases, with 15 bases sitting between them. Germline values: CDR1 SGHNT, CDR2 YENEEA. CDR3 coding DNA: TGTGCCAGCAGCGCCGTTGGCGGGCGGAACTATGGCTACACCTTC. Encoded protein: CASSAVGGRNYGYTF.

V gene TRBV27 combines with J gene TRBJ1-3, with a weak D call TRBD1 (5 bases). The CDR3 runs to 14 residues. Germline V gives CDR1 MNHEY, CDR2 SMNVEV (reference sequence). With 3 bases removed from V and 2 bases from J, the gap between germline ends came to 8 bases. The CDR3: CASSFAGTGNTIYF. The CDR3 bases are TGTGCCAGCAGTTTTGCAGGGACTGGAAACACCATATATTTT.

The V and J genes are TRBV9 and TRBJ1-4; 8 nucleotides agree with TRBD1. The CDR3 has 14 amino acids. Germline V lookup: CDR1 SGDLS, CDR2 YYNGEE. V lost 3 bases, J lost 7 bases, and 5 bases stayed unmatched. CDR3 bases: TGTGCCAGCAGCGCCAGGGGGCCGGGTGAAAAACTGTTTTTT. As protein: CASSARGPGEKLFF.

The rearrangement uses TRBV18 and TRBJ2-1; TRBD2 matches at 11 bases. V trimming: 3 bases; J trimming: 8 bases; junction bases outside the gene matches: 12. The CDR3 extends over 17 amino acids. CDR1 and CDR2 from the germline V gene are KGHSH and LQKENI. DNA for the CDR3: TGTGCCAGCTCACCCACCACTAGCGGGGGCTACCTCCATGAGCAGTTCTTC. Its translation: CASSPTTSGGYLHEQFF.

The chain has TRBV7-9 and TRBJ2-3; D perhaps matches TRBD1 (6 bases). Germline V gives CDR1 SEHNR, CDR2 FQNEAQ (reference sequence). V was trimmed by 5 bases and J by 2 bases, leaving 11 bases between them. The CDR3 totals 14 residues. This CDR3 is CASSPRGITDTQYF. CDR3 sequence (DNA): TGTGCCAGCAGCCCCAGGGGTATCACAGATACGCAGTATTTT.

The rearrangement links TRBV28 to TRBJ2-1; TRBD2 agrees at 7 bases. The germline V gene encodes CDR1 MDHEN and CDR2 SYDVKM. The length of the CDR3 is 14 residues. The ends lost 7 bases at V and 3 bases at J; junction bases unmatched: 6. The CDR3 sequence: CASNGGRGYNEQFF. The CDR3, as DNA: TGTGCCAGCAACGGGGGGAGAGGCTACAATGAGCAGTTCTTC. Filled out from reference TRBV28 and TRBJ2-1, the complete variable domain reads DVKVTQSSRYLVKRTGEKVFLECVQDMDHENMFWYRQDPGLGLRLIYFSYDVKMKEKGDIPEGYSVSREKKERFSLILESASTNQTSMYLCASNGGRGYNEQFFGPGTRLTVL.

This chain's CDR3 is CASSQDWGTGPNQPQHF. The CDR3 bases are TGTGCCAGCAGCCAAGATTGGGGGACAGGGCCCAATCAGCCCCAGCATTTT. V gene TRBV4-2 combines with J gene TRBJ1-5, with TRBD1 identical over 9 bases. Looked up from germline, CDR1 is LGHNA and CDR2 is YNFKEQ. The CDR3 runs 17 residues. V shed 0 bases, J shed 3 bases, and the junction held 6 bases outside the gene matches.